The rows below give T cell receptor beta chains drawn from one sample of a study of shared clonotypes between healthy human individuals. TCRdb keeps only in-frame clones here, not all; method: immunoSEQ multiplex PCR. The sample lists around 1.9 million clones; about 93% were seen once. Material: naive CD8+ T cells from PBMCs. The receptors shown here come from a man between 18 and 29 years old in good health. Some clones in this sample may be carry-over from other donors' samples. Each CDR3 is given without its conserved first and last residue.

>TRBV5-1
ASSRIPLQAVNEKLF
>TRBV11-2
ASSFLGGAVDTQY
>TRBV7-9
ASSPPDRDGETQY
>TRBV7-9
ASSVPGTGSYEQY
>TRBV14
ASSPTRGGYEQY
>TRBV6-1
ASSERQGRRFHYGYT
>TRBV30
ASMDRGNEKLF
>TRBV7-9
ASSGGWYEQY
>TRBV4-2
ASSFSGNTEAF
>TRBV28
ASSKGDIRPQH
>TRBV19
ASTLRDTANTGELF
>TRBV7-9
ASSLGGLAGTSYNEQF
>TRBV6-1
ASSEYGPQLTDTQY
>TRBV10-1
ASSGTSGGKQY
>TRBV27
ASSSHFRTAVHEQY
>TRBV10-1
ASSEDRAYEQY
>TRBV19
ATSEGREAF
>TRBV27
ASSPGQAWETQY
>TRBV19
ASSTGAPEAF
>TRBV27
ASSLSSGSASYEQY
>TRBV7-9
ASSLELDGPGQF
>TRBV13
ASSISGVRDQPQH
>TRBV7-9
ASSQGQGVEQY
>TRBV27
ASSYRGSGRYEQY
>TRBV29-1
SAGGGISYGYT
>TRBV19
ASTPGAINYGYT
>TRBV6-5
ASRAPSGRGETQY
>TRBV7-8
ASSFGVSLRNTEAF
>TRBV4-2
ASSLGTGGLNTEAF
>TRBV5-1
ASSLLLRAGGLETQY
>TRBV30
AWSQNTGADKRTQY
>TRBV19
ASSIGQAASYEQY
>TRBV28
ASSWTGYGFRETQY
>TRBV7-9
ASRPLQGGNSPLH
>TRBV6-4
ASSGFDTDTQY
>TRBV7-2
ASSWGLAGVEQF
>TRBV27
ASSFSSGIEQF
>TRBV19
ASNHRGSYNEQF
>TRBV7-8
ASSLVLAGVRETQY
>TRBV6-5
ASSYAWMNTEAF
>TRBV5-6
ASSLVGPIYYNEQF
>TRBV28
ASSPGTVGNTIY
>TRBV19
ASSSGWIAEAF
>TRBV5-5
ASSFWTGDEQY
>TRBV4-2
ASSQDHSRDYGYT
>TRBV5-8
ASSLPDRGAGYT